This TCR beta chain is from a study of identical twins. General observations from the study: Analyses based on zero insertions could be partly confounded by invariant MAIT and iNKT cells.

TCRdb reprocessed the 5' RACE reads via MiXCR and lists one record per CDR3 protein. The sample lists under 800,000 distinct CDR3 sequences; 21% were seen once. A few counts support this clonotype. The antigen is unknown. V was cut by 2 bases and J by 6 bases, with 5 bases left in between. The germline gives CDR1 SEHNR, CDR2 FQNEAQ (reference sequence). The CDR3 totals 11 residues. The same specimen was also included in a second study, on T cells expressing NK-cell markers. That source reports: In about six donors, dominant NKG2C+ clonotypes were about 1.0-8% of CD8+ T cells.

The clonotype originates from a young woman in good health. The J gene is TRBJ2-7, the V gene TRBV7-9; D ambiguous. Sequenced sample: PBMCs. The CDR3 coding sequence is TGTGCCAGCAGCTTATCGATCGAGCAGTACTTC. As protein: CASSLSIEQYF.